The 24 T cell receptor beta chains reported below all come from one sample, sequenced in a study of PD-1 blockade in mismatch repair-deficient tumors. Repertoires were generated with immunoSEQ multiplex PCR, while TCRdb's copy carries only in-frame clones and drops some. The sample contains fewer than 60,000 clones, 77% of which appear only once. Specimen: PBMCs, collected before pembrolizumab treatment. The receptor set was obtained from an adult with mismatch repair-deficient cancer.

This clone was seen only a few times. This chain joins TRBV7-9 and TRBJ1-1; 7 nucleotides align to TRBD1. V gave up 5 bases and J gave up 1 base; unmatched junction bases: 10. This CDR3 has 16 residues. CDR1 SEHNR and CDR2 FQNEAQ come from the germline V gene (reference sequence). DNA of the CDR3: TGTGCCAGCAGCCCCGGCTCGGCAGGGGGGAACACTGAAGCTTTCTTT. Translation: CASSPGSAGGNTEAFF.

This clone was seen only a few times. The chain uses TRBV10-2 and TRBJ2-1; no clear D gene. The CDR3 runs 13 residues. V lost 7 bases and J 12 bases, leaving 19 bases between the germline ends. Germline-derived CDR1 and CDR2 are WSHSY and SAAADI. The CDR3 region has the DNA TGCGCCAGCACAGGAGACTGGATACGCGGGCAGTTCTTC. Its translation is CASTGDWIRGQFF.

J is TRBJ2-1 and V is TRBV2, with TRBD2 matching 7 bases. The CDR3 loop spans 15 amino acids. Germline V CDR1 and CDR2: SNHLY, FYNNEI. J was trimmed by 6 bases and V by 10 bases; bases with no gene match: 15. CDR3 residues: CATRVGPRGGNEQFF. CDR3 bases: TGTGCCACCAGAGTTGGACCTCGCGGGGGCAATGAGCAGTTCTTC.

The chain carries TRBV9 and TRBJ2-1; 12 nucleotides match TRBD2. Looked up from germline, CDR1 is SGDLS and CDR2 is YYNGEE. This CDR3 has 16 residues. V was pared by 2 bases and J by 6 bases, with 6 bases of the junction left unmatched. The CDR3 nucleotides are TGTGCCAGCAGCGTCGAAGGACTAGCGGGATTCAATGAGCAGTTCTTC. Translation: CASSVEGLAGFNEQFF.

The chain combines TRBV5-1 with TRBJ2-1; D gene uncertain. Between the trimmed V and J ends, which lost 0 bases and 2 bases, there was a span of 9 bases. This CDR3 spans 15 amino acids. Germline V gene lookup returns CDR1 SGHRS and CDR2 YFSETQ. CDR3 in amino acids: CASSLGDGAYNEQFF. In nucleotides, the CDR3 is TGCGCCAGCAGCTTGGGAGATGGGGCCTACAATGAGCAGTTCTTC.

A few counts support this clone. The V gene is TRBV5-6, the J gene TRBJ1-2; 9 bases fit TRBD1. Germline CDR1 and CDR2: SGHDT and YYEEEE. J was trimmed by 9 bases and V by 4 bases; bases with no gene match: 10. This CDR3 is built from 14 residues. The CDR3 DNA sequence: TGTGCCAGCAGCCTGGACAGGGGCCGTAGGAGCTACACCTTC. The encoded protein is CASSLDRGRRSYTF.

This clone was picked up one time. J is TRBJ2-1 and V is TRBV5-1, with TRBD2 matching 9 bases. The CDR3 totals 15 residues. V dropped 0 bases and J dropped 4; count of bases not matched to a gene: 2. Germline V gives CDR1 SGHRS, CDR2 YFSETQ. The CDR3 loop reads CASSLDAGGYNEQFF. In DNA form, the CDR3 reads TGCGCCAGCAGCTTGGACGCGGGAGGGTACAATGAGCAGTTCTTC.

V and J are TRBV27 and TRBJ1-4; maybe TRBD1 (5 bases). CDR3 length: 14 amino acids. Germline assignment: CDR1 MNHEY and CDR2 SMNVEV (reference sequence). Trimming removed 7 bases at V and 0 bases at J, with 9 bases between. The CDR3 here is CASTQGSTNEKLFF. CDR3 bases: TGTGCCAGCACCCAGGGCTCAACTAATGAAAAACTGTTTTTT.

This clone was counted a single time. CDR3 residues: CASSPGTRVYEQYF. The CDR3 bases are TGTGCCAGCAGCCCCGGGACGAGGGTCTACGAGCAGTACTTC. This chain connects TRBV6-5 to TRBJ2-7; D possibly matches TRBD1 or TRBD2 (5 bases each). V lost 6 bases, J lost 3 bases, and 15 bases lay in between. Germline V gene sequence: CDR1 MNHEY, CDR2 SVGAGI. This CDR3 is 14 amino acids long.

The rearrangement links TRBV5-4 to TRBJ2-7; D is undetermined. The CDR3 totals 12 residues. Germline CDR1 is SGHNT and CDR2 is YYREEE (reference sequence). V lost 4 bases and J 6 bases, leaving 11 bases between the germline ends. Here the CDR3 reads CASSADGREQYF. The CDR3 DNA reads TGTGCCAGCAGCGCCGACGGGCGCGAGCAGTACTTC.

The chain uses TRBV28 and TRBJ1-1; tentative D call: TRBD1 (6 bases). CDR1 MDHEN and CDR2 SYDVKM come from the germline V gene. The CDR3 spans 17 residues. The germline V and J ends were trimmed by 2 bases and 3 bases, with 19 bases remaining between them. The CDR3 sequence is CASSLAGTLMTDTEAFF. DNA for the CDR3: TGTGCCAGCAGTTTAGCCGGGACACTTATGACGGACACTGAAGCTTTCTTT.

This clone came up once. The chain is built from TRBV29-1 and TRBJ2-5; D is unclear. The germline V gene encodes CDR1 SQVTM and CDR2 ANQGSEA. V dropped 6 bases and J dropped 4 bases, with 6 bases sitting between them. The CDR3 sequence is 10 residues long. This CDR3 reads CSVTGETQYF. DNA for the CDR3: TGCAGCGTGACGGGAGAGACCCAGTACTTC.

This chain joins TRBV28 and TRBJ2-1; perhaps TRBD2 as D (7 bases). The germline V and J ends were trimmed by 6 bases and 3 bases, with 15 bases remaining between them. CDR3 size: 15 residues. Germline V gives CDR1 MDHEN, CDR2 SYDVKM. Here the CDR3 reads CASRTGRGSYNEQFF. In DNA, the CDR3 is TGTGCCAGCAGAACTGGGAGGGGGAGCTACAATGAGCAGTTCTTC.

The CDR3 loop is CASRVEQGRAFF. CDR3 in DNA: TGTGCCAGCCGCGTAGAACAGGGCCGAGCTTTCTTT. This chain links TRBV2 with TRBJ1-1, with TRBD1 as a possible D gene (6 bases). Trimming took 8 bases from V and 10 from J, leaving 17 bases between them. Germline-derived CDR1 and CDR2 are SNHLY and FYNNEI. CDR3 length: 12 amino acids.

This sequence joins TRBV5-5 and TRBJ1-2, with 9 bases matching TRBD1. The V gene end was trimmed by 1 base and the J gene end by 8 bases; junction bases not matched to a gene: 6. From germline, CDR1 is SGHKS and CDR2 YYEKEE (reference sequence). This CDR3 has 14 residues. The chain's CDR3 is CASSLLQGAGGYTF. CDR3 bases: TGTGCCAGCAGCTTGTTACAGGGGGCAGGGGGCTACACCTTC.

Note on this clone: A read error may explain this, as a much larger clone is one base away. The sample contains more than one DNA sequence encoding this CDR3. The chain is built from TRBV5-1 and TRBJ2-7; 8 positions match TRBD2. Unmatched junction bases numbered 10, after V lost 1 base and J lost 4 bases. This CDR3 comprises 16 residues. Germline V lookup: CDR1 SGHRS, CDR2 YFSETQ. The CDR3 here is CASSLSKGLAGYEQYF. CDR3 in DNA: TGCGCCAGCAGCTTGTCGAAGGGGTTAGCGGGGTACGAGCAGTACTTC. The variable domain in full, with the rest retrieved from reference TRBV5-1 and TRBJ2-7, is KAGVTQTPRYLIKTRGQQVTLSCSPISGHRSVSWYQQTPGQGLQFLFEYFSETQRNKGNFPGRFSGRQFSNSRSEMNVSTLELGDSALYLCASSLSKGLAGYEQYFGPGTRLTVT.

This rearrangement joins TRBV6-5 to TRBJ1-2, with TRBD1 matching 8 bases. Germline lookup yields CDR1 MNHEY and CDR2 SVGAGI. This CDR3 region has 14 residues. V dropped 6 bases and J dropped 3; count of bases not matched to a gene: 6. CDR3 in DNA: TGTGCCAGCAGCTCAGGGGGCGCTCACTATGGCTACACCTTC. It is translated as CASSSGGAHYGYTF.

The chain joins TRBV19 to TRBJ1-1; perhaps TRBD1 as D (5 bases). The CDR3 consists of 14 residues. The V gene's germline CDR1 is LNHDA and CDR2 SQIVND (reference sequence). V was cut by 7 bases and J by 2 bases, with 14 bases left in between. The CDR3 DNA is TGTGCCAGTACATCCCCGGGGCTTAACACTGAAGCTTTCTTT. Amino acids: CASTSPGLNTEAFF.

V usage is TRBV11-3 and J usage is TRBJ2-1; 12 bases map to TRBD2. Trimming cost V 5 bases and J 9 bases; bases outside gene matches: 11. The CDR3 covers 16 residues. The germline V gene encodes CDR1 SGHNT and CDR2 YENEEA. CDR3 nucleotide sequence: TGTGCCAGCAGCCAGGGGTGGACTAGCGGGAAGGGTGAGCAGTTCTTC. This codes for CASSQGWTSGKGEQFF. Full variable domain (rest looked up from reference TRBV11-3 and TRBJ2-1): EAGVVQSPRYKIIEKKQPVAFWCNPISGHNTLYWYLQNLGQGPELLIRYENEEAVDDSQLPKDRFSAERLKGVDSTLKIQPAELGDSAVYLCASSQGWTSGKGEQFFGPGTRLTVL.

The sample holds one count of this clone. The chain combines TRBV10-2 with TRBJ1-2, with D perhaps matching TRBD1 (5 bases). V lost 4 bases and J 3 bases, leaving 15 bases between the germline ends. The CDR3 spans 15 residues. Germline values: CDR1 WSHSY, CDR2 SAAADI. CDR3 residues: CASSGGGALDYGYTF. In DNA, the CDR3 is TGCGCCAGCAGTGGTGGGGGTGCATTGGACTATGGCTACACCTTC.

The CDR3 bases are TGCAGCGTTGTGCAGCGGGGGGAAAATGAGCAGTTCTTC. It yields the protein CSVVQRGENEQFF. The chain couples TRBV29-1 to TRBJ2-1, with 9 bases lining up with TRBD2. In germline, CDR1 is SQVTM, CDR2 ANQGSEA. The CDR3 consists of 13 residues. V trimming: 4 bases; J trimming: 7 bases; junction bases outside the gene matches: 5.

V gene TRBV19 combines with J gene TRBJ2-1; no firm D call. CDR1 is LNHDA, CDR2 SQIVND, per germline (reference sequence). Trimming pared 6 bases from V and 6 bases from J, leaving 15 bases between. The CDR3 totals 14 residues. CDR3 coding DNA: TGTGCCAGTAGCTCTCGGACCTTGTCCAATGAGCAGTTCTTC. It yields the protein CASSSRTLSNEQFF.

The CDR3 sequence: CASSDSGLAVFNEQFF. The CDR3 DNA sequence: TGTGCCAGCAGCGACTCTGGACTAGCGGTTTTCAATGAGCAGTTCTTC. This chain uses TRBV5-6 with TRBJ2-1; the match to TRBD2 covers 10 bases. The V gene end was trimmed by 4 bases and the J gene end by 6 bases; junction bases not matched to a gene: 10. This CDR3 has 16 residues. In germline, CDR1 is SGHDT, CDR2 YYEEEE.

This clone has just a few counts. This rearrangement joins TRBV27 to TRBJ2-3; D is ambiguous. The CDR3 is 14 amino acids. CDR1 MNHEY and CDR2 SMNVEV come from the germline V gene (reference sequence). Trimming removed 5 bases from V and 7 bases from J, with 16 bases in between. The CDR3 nucleotides are TGTGCCAGCAGTCCCCTCGACTCGGCCCATACGCAGTATTTT. It codes for CASSPLDSAHTQYF.